These 9 T cell receptor beta chains were sequenced from one sample in a study of blood T cell repertoires in COVID-19. Profiled with immunoSEQ multiplex PCR; TCRdb holds only in-frame clones, not every one. The table has tens of thousands of clones, around 90% seen once; the top ten hold over 1.5%. The sequenced sample was peripheral blood. The source of these receptors is a man aged 50-59 years with active or convalescent COVID-19.

This chain connects TRBV3-1 (or the pseudogene TRBV3-2) to TRBJ2-4; 9 positions match TRBD1. V trimming: 4 bases; J trimming: 10 bases; junction bases outside the gene matches: 8. The germline CDR1 and CDR2 sequences are LGHDT and YNNKEL (reference sequence). CDR3 size: 14 residues. This CDR3 is CASSRRTGVRIQYF. Here the CDR3 DNA reads TGTGCCAGCAGCCGCCGGACAGGGGTACGAATTCAGTACTTC.

The CDR3, as DNA: TGTGCCAGCAGCTTGACCGGGACAGGATGGGAGCAGTACTTC. Residues: CASSLTGTGWEQYF. This rearrangement joins TRBV5-6 to TRBJ2-7, with 8 bases identical to TRBD1. Germline V gene sequence: CDR1 SGHDT, CDR2 YYEEEE. J lost 7 bases, V lost 1 base, and 7 bases had no gene match. The CDR3 runs to 14 residues.

The V gene is TRBV6-5, the J gene TRBJ2-5, with 9 nucleotides matching TRBD1. CDR1 is MNHEY and CDR2 is SVGAGI in the germline V gene. The CDR3 runs to 14 residues. The V segment lost 6 bases and the J segment 4 bases; nucleotides outside the gene matches: 6. The CDR3 loop reads CASSAQGARETQYF. In nucleotides, the CDR3 is TGTGCCAGCAGCGCACAGGGGGCGCGAGAGACCCAGTACTTC.

The chain employs TRBV5-8 and TRBJ2-7; D gene ambiguous. The V end lost 5 bases, the J end lost 1 base, and 13 bases lay between the germline ends. The CDR3 totals 14 residues. Germline CDR1 SGHTS, CDR2 YDEGEE. CDR3 amino acids: CASSPLEWSYEQYF. CDR3 coding DNA: TGTGCCAGCAGTCCCCTGGAGTGGTCCTACGAGCAGTACTTC.

The rearrangement uses TRBV7-2 and TRBJ2-3; TRBD2 matches 7 bases. With 2 bases clipped from V and 0 bases from J, the junction kept 8 bases outside the gene matches. Looked up from germline, CDR1 is SGHTA and CDR2 is FQGNSA. The CDR3 is 17 amino acids. The CDR3 loop reads CASSLPILAASTDTQYF. CDR3 bases: TGTGCCAGCAGCTTACCTATTCTAGCGGCTAGCACAGATACGCAGTATTTT.

The chain links TRBV6-5 to TRBJ2-1; a weak D match, TRBD2 (6 bases). The CDR3 is 14 residues long. Germline V gene lookup returns CDR1 MNHEY and CDR2 SVGAGI. V was clipped by 2 bases and J by 5 bases, with 10 bases between them. CDR3 sequence reads: CASSYGRTNNEQFF. CDR3 sequence (DNA): TGTGCCAGCAGTTACGGGAGGACCAACAATGAGCAGTTCTTC.

This sequence joins TRBV3-1 (or the pseudogene TRBV3-2) and TRBJ1-2; tentative D call: TRBD1 (5 bases). Germline V gene sequence: CDR1 LGHDT, CDR2 YNNKEL (reference sequence). The ends were cut back, 8 bases at V and 1 base at J, with 17 bases in the middle. The CDR3 covers 15 residues. This chain's CDR3 is CASSMDTRYNYGYTF. The CDR3 nucleotides read TGTGCCAGCTCCATGGACACCCGCTATAACTATGGCTACACCTTC.

This chain uses TRBV5-6 with TRBJ2-3, with 7 bases matching TRBD2. The CDR3 extends over 16 amino acids. Germline V CDR1 and CDR2: SGHDT, YYEEEE. The V segment lost 0 bases and the J segment 1 base; nucleotides outside the gene matches: 5. DNA for the CDR3: TGTGCCAGCAGCTTGGAGAGCGGGGCTGGCACAGATACGCAGTATTTT. Amino acids: CASSLESGAGTDTQYF.

This clone is labeled as medium-sized. The chain is built from TRBV14 and TRBJ2-6; D perhaps matches TRBD1 (5 bases). Germline V gene data show CDR1 as SGHDN and CDR2 as FVKESK. There are 19 residues in the CDR3. Trimming took off 0 bases at V and 4 bases at J, with 19 bases between the two ends. CDR3 loop: CASSQEGAGPWAGANVLTF. The CDR3 region has the DNA TGTGCCAGCAGCCAAGAAGGAGCAGGGCCCTGGGCGGGGGCCAACGTCCTGACTTTC.